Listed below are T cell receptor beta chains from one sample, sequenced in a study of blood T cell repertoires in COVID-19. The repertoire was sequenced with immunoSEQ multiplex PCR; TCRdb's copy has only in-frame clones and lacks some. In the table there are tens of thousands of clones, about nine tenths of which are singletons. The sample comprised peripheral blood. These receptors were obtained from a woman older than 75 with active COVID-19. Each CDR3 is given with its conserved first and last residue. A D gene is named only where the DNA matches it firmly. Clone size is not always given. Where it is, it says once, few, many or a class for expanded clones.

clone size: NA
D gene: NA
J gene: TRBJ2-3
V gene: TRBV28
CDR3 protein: CASSSFEGRGTDTQYF
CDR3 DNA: TGTGCCAGCAGTTCGTTTGAAGGGAGAGGCACAGATACGCAGTATTTT

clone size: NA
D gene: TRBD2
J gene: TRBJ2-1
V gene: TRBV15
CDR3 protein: CATSRPGQSGSIEQFF
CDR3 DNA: TGTGCCACCAGCAGACCCGGACAGAGCGGGAGTATTGAGCAGTTCTTC

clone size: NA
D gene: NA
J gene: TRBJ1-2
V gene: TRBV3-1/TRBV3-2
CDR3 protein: CASSQRGNYGYTF
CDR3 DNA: TGTGCCAGCAGCCAGCGGGGAAACTATGGCTACACCTTC

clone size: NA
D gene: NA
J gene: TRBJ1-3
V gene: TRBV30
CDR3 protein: CAWSVDWRGSGNTIYF
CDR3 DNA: TGTGCCTGGAGTGTAGATTGGCGGGGGAGTGGAAACACCATATATTTT

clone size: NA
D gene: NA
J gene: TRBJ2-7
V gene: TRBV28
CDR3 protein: CASRGVEYEQYF
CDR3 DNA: TGTGCCAGCAGGGGCGTCGAATACGAGCAGTACTTC

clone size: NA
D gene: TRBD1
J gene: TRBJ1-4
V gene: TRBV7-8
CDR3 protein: CASSSQGATNEKLFF
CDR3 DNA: TGTGCCAGCAGCTCGCAGGGGGCAACTAATGAAAAACTGTTTTTT

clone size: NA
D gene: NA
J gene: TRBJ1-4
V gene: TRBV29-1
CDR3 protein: CSACCVRVGEKLFF
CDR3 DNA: TGCAGCGCCTGTTGTGTGAGGGTGGGTGAAAAACTGTTTTTT

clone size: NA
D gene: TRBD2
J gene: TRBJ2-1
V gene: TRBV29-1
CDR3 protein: CSVGALAGGPVNEQFF
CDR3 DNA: TGCAGCGTTGGGGCCCTAGCGGGAGGGCCGGTCAATGAGCAGTTCTTC

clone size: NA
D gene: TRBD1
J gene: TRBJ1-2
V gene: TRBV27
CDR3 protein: CASRNRDRDYGYTF
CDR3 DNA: TGTGCCAGCAGGAACCGGGACAGAGACTATGGCTACACCTTC

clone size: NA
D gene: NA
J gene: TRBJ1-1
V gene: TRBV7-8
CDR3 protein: CASSSDMNTEAFF
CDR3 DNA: TGTGCCAGCAGCTCGGACATGAACACTGAAGCTTTCTTT

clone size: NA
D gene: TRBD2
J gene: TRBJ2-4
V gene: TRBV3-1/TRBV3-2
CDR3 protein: CASSQKGLAGGWNIQYF
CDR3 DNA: TGTGCCAGCAGCCAAAAGGGACTAGCGGGAGGGTGGAACATTCAGTACTTC

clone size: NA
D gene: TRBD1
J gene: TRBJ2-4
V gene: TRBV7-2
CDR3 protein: CASSLQGDGNIQYF
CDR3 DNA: TGTGCCAGCAGCCTCCAGGGGGACGGAAACATTCAGTACTTC

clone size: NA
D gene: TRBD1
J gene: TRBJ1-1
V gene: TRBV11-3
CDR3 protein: CASSRDRNTEAFF
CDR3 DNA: TGTGCCAGCAGCCGGGACAGGAACACTGAAGCTTTCTTT

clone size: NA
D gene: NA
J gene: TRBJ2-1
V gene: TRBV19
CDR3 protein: CASRMSGSIYNEQFF
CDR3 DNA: TGTGCCAGCCGGATGTCGGGGAGTATCTACAATGAGCAGTTCTTC

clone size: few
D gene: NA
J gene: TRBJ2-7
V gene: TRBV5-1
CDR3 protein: CASSLVGRLYEQYF
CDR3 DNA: TGCGCCAGCAGCTTGGTTGGCAGGCTCTACGAGCAGTACTTC